What follows are 10 T cell receptor beta chains derived from one specimen sequenced in a study of blood T cell repertoires in COVID-19. Profiled with immunoSEQ multiplex PCR; TCRdb holds only in-frame clones, not every one. The table shows under 200,000 clones, with around nine tenths occurring only once. The sample consisted of PBMCs or T cells enriched from blood (not recorded which). The receptors stem from a woman in her late teens or twenties who had recovered from COVID-19.

The chain recombines TRBV11-3 with TRBJ1-1, with D perhaps TRBD1 (5 bases). The V end lost 5 bases, the J end lost 4 bases, and 20 bases lay between the germline ends. Germline V gene data show CDR1 as SGHNT and CDR2 as YENEEA. The CDR3 spans 16 residues. The CDR3 DNA sequence: TGTGCCAGCAGCAGAAATCACGGGGCGGGAGGCACTGAAGCTTTCTTT. This gives the protein CASSRNHGAGGTEAFF.

This clone was counted a few times. The chain's CDR3 is CASSQATSGDTGELFF. The CDR3, as DNA: TGTGCCAGCAGCCAAGCGACTAGCGGGGACACCGGGGAGCTGTTTTTT. The J gene is TRBJ2-2, the V gene TRBV3-1 (or the pseudogene TRBV3-2), with 11 bases lining up with TRBD2. Trimming took 1 base from V and 3 from J; bases not matched to a gene: 1. The V gene's germline CDR1 is LGHDT and CDR2 YNNKEL (reference sequence). The CDR3 extends over 16 amino acids.

The chain employs TRBV6-4 and TRBJ1-4; tentative D call: TRBD1 (6 bases). CDR3 size: 14 residues. V was pared by 7 bases and J by 5 bases, with 14 bases between. Germline CDR1 is MRHNA and CDR2 is SNTAGT. The CDR3 region is CASNPDRTNEKLFF. The CDR3 DNA reads as TGTGCCAGCAATCCCGACAGGACAAATGAAAAACTGTTTTTT.

The chain joins TRBV4-1 to TRBJ1-5; tentative D call: TRBD1 (5 bases). Trimming left V 0 bases short and J 5 bases short, with 8 bases between. The length of the CDR3 is 14 residues. CDR1 and CDR2 (germline): MGHRA, YSYEKL. The CDR3 loop reads CASSQEGQDQPQHF. CDR3 nucleotide sequence: TGCGCCAGCAGCCAAGAGGGGCAGGATCAGCCCCAGCATTTT.

V is TRBV28 and J is TRBJ2-3, with 11 bases matching TRBD2. CDR1 and CDR2 (germline): MDHEN, SYDVKM. This CDR3 is built from 16 residues. V lost 6 bases to trimming and J lost 2 bases; unmatched junction nucleotides: 7. CDR3 DNA sequence: TGTGCCAGCAGCCTGACGGGACTAGCGGTCACAGATACGCAGTATTTT. Encoded protein: CASSLTGLAVTDTQYF. Filled out from reference TRBV28 and TRBJ2-3, the complete variable domain reads DVKVTQSSRYLVKRTGEKVFLECVQDMDHENMFWYRQDPGLGLRLIYFSYDVKMKEKGDIPEGYSVSREKKERFSLILESASTNQTSMYLCASSLTGLAVTDTQYFGPGTRLTVL.

This chain uses TRBV19 with TRBJ2-3; 9 bases fit TRBD2. The CDR3 is made up of 14 amino acids. V trimming: 3 bases; J trimming: 3 bases; junction bases outside the gene matches: 1. From germline, CDR1 is LNHDA and CDR2 SQIVND (reference sequence). The CDR3 sequence: CASSILAGTDTQYF. CDR3 DNA sequence: TGTGCCAGTAGTATCCTAGCGGGAACAGATACGCAGTATTTT.

The chain recombines TRBV5-1 with TRBJ2-1; 9 nucleotides align to TRBD1. The germline CDR1 and CDR2 sequences are SGHRS and YFSETQ. The CDR3 loop spans 16 amino acids. The V and J ends lost 4 bases and 10 bases, in that order; junction bases with no gene match: 15. CDR3 bases: TGCGCCAGCAGCCTAGGGTCCGGACAGGGGTTGGGAGAGCAGTTCTTC. Translation gives CASSLGSGQGLGEQFF.

The chain recombines TRBV27 with TRBJ2-5; D uncertain. V lost 0 bases to trimming and J lost 1 base, with 9 bases between them. Germline V gives CDR1 MNHEY, CDR2 SMNVEV (reference sequence). The CDR3 has 15 amino acids. CDR3 sequence reads: CASSLSRGTQETQYF. The CDR3 nucleotides read TGTGCCAGCAGTTTATCTCGAGGAACCCAAGAGACCCAGTACTTC.

The chain joins TRBV11-3 to TRBJ2-2; D is ambiguous. The CDR3 is 12 amino acids. V lost 3 bases to trimming and J lost 8 bases, with 7 bases between them. Germline loops: CDR1 SGHNT, CDR2 YENEEA. The CDR3 sequence: CASSFIRGELFF. Here the CDR3 DNA reads TGTGCCAGCAGCTTCATTAGAGGGGAGCTGTTTTTT.

This sequence joins TRBV27 and TRBJ1-5, with TRBD1 as a possible D gene (5 bases). V lost 6 bases to trimming and J lost 2 bases, with 11 bases between them. The length of the CDR3 is 14 residues. Germline-derived CDR1 and CDR2 are MNHEY and SMNVEV (reference sequence). The CDR3 DNA follows: TGTGCCAGCAGCGAAACAGGACGCAATCAGCCCCAGCATTTT. Amino acid sequence: CASSETGRNQPQHF.